The clone carrying this T cell receptor (beta chain) was found a few times. The CDR3 has 15 amino acids. In germline, CDR1 is MNHNS, CDR2 SASEGT. J was trimmed by 4 bases and V by 8 bases; bases with no gene match: 13. This sample is drawn from a study of T cells of healthy individuals. TCRdb fed the 5' RACE reads into MiXCR, producing one record per CDR3 protein. The sample carries about 96,000 distinct CDR3 sequences, roughly a sixth recorded once. This receptor was taken from a human donor in good health. The gene calls are TRBV6-1 and TRBJ2-7, with TRBD2 matching 8 bases. In DNA, the CDR3 is TGTGCCAGCTGGGCTAGCGGGCGGACCCTTTACGAGCAGTACTTC. Its protein product is CASWASGRTLYEQYF.